Each of the 15 T cell receptor beta chains below was sequenced from the same sample in a study of T cells in Graves' hyperthyroidism and ophthalmopathy. Amplified TCR beta CDR3 regions came from RNA transcripts. The TCR CDR3 was amplified in a first-round RT-PCR using the HTBI primer set. TCRdb reprocessed the multiplex PCR reads via MiXCR and lists one record per CDR3 protein. This table holds almost 35,000 distinct CDR3 sequences, around 53% found once. The sample taken for sequencing was blood. These receptors came from a woman between 40 and 55 years old with Graves' ophthalmopathy.

The J gene is TRBJ2-1, the V gene TRBV24-1, with 9 bases aligning to TRBD2. Trimming removed 5 bases from V and 6 bases from J; junction bases left unmatched: 13. Per germline, CDR1 KGHDR and CDR2 SFDVKD. The CDR3 length is 17 residues. This CDR3 is CATSGGHSGAGGNEQFF. As DNA, the CDR3 is TGTGCCACCAGTGGTGGACACTCCGGAGCGGGAGGCAATGAGCAGTTCTTC.

The chain carries TRBV25-1 and TRBJ1-6; 8 bases fit TRBD1. Germline lookup yields CDR1 MGHDK and CDR2 SYGVNS. V dropped 8 bases and J dropped 8; count of bases not matched to a gene: 8. This CDR3 has 14 amino acids. CDR3 in DNA: TGTGCCAGCGTTCCGGGACAGGCCCATTCACCCCTCCACTTT. It is translated as CASVPGQAHSPLHF.

This clonotype turned up a few times. Just one base apart from a much larger clone, this may be a read error. J is TRBJ1-1 and V is TRBV5-4; D not resolved. Per the germline V gene, CDR1 is SGHNT and CDR2 is YYREEE (reference sequence). The CDR3 is 13 residues long. CDR3 DNA sequence: TGTGCCAGCAGCCTCGAAGCGAACGCTGAAGCTTTCTTT. Residues: CASSLEANAEAFF.

The chain links TRBV19 to TRBJ2-7, with 12 bases aligning to TRBD2. The CDR3 has 19 amino acids. The V segment lost 2 bases and the J segment 6 bases; nucleotides outside the gene matches: 17. The germline V gene has CDR1 LNHDA and CDR2 SQIVND (reference sequence). The CDR3 sequence: CASSIKWHASGRAGSEQYF. The CDR3 region has the DNA TGTGCCAGTAGTATAAAGTGGCACGCTAGCGGGAGGGCGGGGAGCGAGCAGTACTTC.

This clonotype was recorded at least ten times. The rearrangement joins TRBV2 to TRBJ2-5; a possible D gene is TRBD2 (5 bases). Trimming removed 6 bases from V and 1 base from J, with 9 bases in between. Germline V CDR1 and CDR2: SNHLY, FYNNEI. This CDR3 region has 13 residues. This CDR3 reads CASRRVLQETQYF. For the CDR3, the DNA is TGTGCCAGCAGGAGGGTACTCCAAGAGACCCAGTACTTC.

This clonotype was picked up many times. The chain has TRBV6-1 and TRBJ2-3; 10 positions match TRBD2. In germline, CDR1 is MNHNS, CDR2 SASEGT. This CDR3 is built from 15 residues. The V and J ends lost 8 bases and 0 bases, in that order; junction bases with no gene match: 5. The CDR3 nucleotides read TGTGCCAGCGGAACTAGCGGGGCTAGCACAGATACGCAGTATTTT. Its protein is CASGTSGASTDTQYF.

The chain links TRBV20-1 to TRBJ2-1; 9 bases align to TRBD2. Germline V gene sequence: CDR1 DFQATT, CDR2 SNEGSKA (reference sequence). The V gene end was trimmed by 4 bases and the J gene end by 8 bases; junction bases not matched to a gene: 6. This CDR3 spans 13 amino acids. CDR3: CSAKGLAGYEQFF. In DNA form, the CDR3 reads TGCAGTGCTAAGGGACTAGCAGGGTATGAGCAGTTCTTC.

On this clonotype itself: Germline and junction disagree at one end, which may indicate a read error. This chain links TRBV10-3 with TRBJ2-1; 15 nucleotides agree with TRBD2. Germline CDR1 ENHRY, CDR2 SYGVKD. This CDR3 is 16 amino acids long. CDR3 DNA sequence: TGTGCCAGCAGTTACGGACTAGCGGGAGGGCCCCGAGAGCAGTTCTTC. Amino acids: CASSYGLAGGPREQFF.

This clonotype has ten or more counts. This chain connects TRBV9 to TRBJ2-2; 7 bases align to TRBD2. The CDR3 is made up of 19 amino acids. With 0 bases clipped from V and 3 bases from J, the junction kept 14 bases outside the gene matches. Germline CDR1 is SGDLS and CDR2 is YYNGEE. Written as DNA, the CDR3 is TGTGCCAGCAGCGTAGGCGATTCTGGACTAGGCTATTACACCGGGGAGCTGTTTTTT. Residues: CASSVGDSGLGYYTGELFF.

This chain links TRBV7-9 with TRBJ2-5; weak D call: TRBD2 (5 bases). CDR1 and CDR2 from the germline V gene are SEHNR and FQNEAQ (reference sequence). This CDR3 is 12 amino acids long. V was clipped by 6 bases and J by 9 bases, with 14 bases between them. CDR3 nucleotides: TGTGCCAGCAGGGAGGAAAATCAGCCCCAGTACTTC. This codes for CASREENQPQYF.

The count of this clonotype is one. The genes are TRBV5-8 and TRBJ2-2; TRBD2 might be the D (6 bases). V was trimmed by 1 base and J by 1 base, leaving 8 bases between them. The CDR3 is made up of 15 amino acids. The germline V gene encodes CDR1 SGHTS and CDR2 YDEGEE. As DNA, the CDR3 is TGTGCCAGCAGCTTGATTAGCGGGAACACCGGGGAGCTGTTTTTT. Its protein is CASSLISGNTGELFF.

The gene calls are TRBV5-4 and TRBJ1-6; tentatively, D is TRBD1 (6 bases). The CDR3 is made up of 15 amino acids. The V gene's germline CDR1 is SGHNT and CDR2 YYREEE (reference sequence). The V end lost 9 bases, the J end lost 9 bases, and 22 bases lay between the germline ends. This chain's CDR3 is CAIPGDGEGGSPLHF. The CDR3, as DNA: TGTGCCATCCCCGGGGACGGAGAGGGGGGTTCACCCCTCCACTTT.

This clonotype was detected once. This sequence joins TRBV6-1 and TRBJ2-1; maybe TRBD1 (6 bases). This CDR3 has 17 amino acids. V lost 0 bases, J lost 7 bases, and 19 bases lay in between. Germline CDR1 and CDR2: MNHNS and SASEGT. The CDR3 loop reads CASSEAVWTDSTNEQFF. The CDR3 DNA reads as TGTGCCAGCAGTGAAGCGGTTTGGACAGATTCAACTAATGAGCAGTTCTTC.

The V call is TRBV7-2, the J call TRBJ2-5; 9 bases map to TRBD1. CDR3 length: 15 residues. After removal of 2 bases from V and 9 bases from J, the junction contained 10 bases not matched to a gene. Germline assignment: CDR1 SGHTA and CDR2 FQGNSA. Here the CDR3 DNA reads TGTGCCAGCAGCTTAATGGGACAGGGACATCAGCCCCAGTACTTC. This translates into CASSLMGQGHQPQYF.

The chain couples TRBV20-1 to TRBJ1-1; the match to TRBD1 covers 9 bases. The V segment lost 6 bases and the J segment 4 bases; nucleotides outside the gene matches: 9. Germline V CDR1 and CDR2: DFQATT, SNEGSKA (reference sequence). There are 14 residues in the CDR3. The chain's CDR3 is CSAKTGGKFTEAFF. CDR3 sequence (DNA): TGCAGTGCAAAAACAGGGGGCAAGTTCACTGAAGCTTTCTTT.